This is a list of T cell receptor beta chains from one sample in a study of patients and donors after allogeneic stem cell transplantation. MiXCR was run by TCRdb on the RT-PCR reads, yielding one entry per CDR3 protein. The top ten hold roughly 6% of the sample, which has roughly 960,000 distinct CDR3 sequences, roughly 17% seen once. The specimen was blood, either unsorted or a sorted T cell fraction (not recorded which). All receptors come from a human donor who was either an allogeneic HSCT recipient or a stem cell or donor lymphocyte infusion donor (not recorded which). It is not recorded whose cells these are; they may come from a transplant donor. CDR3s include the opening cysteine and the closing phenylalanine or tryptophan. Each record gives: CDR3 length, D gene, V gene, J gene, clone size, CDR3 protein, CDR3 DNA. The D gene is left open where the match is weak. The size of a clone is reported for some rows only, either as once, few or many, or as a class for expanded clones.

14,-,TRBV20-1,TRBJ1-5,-,CSATQGLSGQPQHF,TGCAGTGCCACCCAGGGGCTATCGGGGCAGCCCCAGCATTTT
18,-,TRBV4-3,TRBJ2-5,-,CASSQDHFGDLYQETQYF,TGCGCCAGCAGCCAAGATCATTTCGGGGACCTGTACCAAGAGACCCAGTACTTC
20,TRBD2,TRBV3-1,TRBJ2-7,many,CASSQESLVLAGGRTGEQYF,TGTGCCAGCAGCCAAGAAAGTCTTGTACTAGCGGGGGGGCGTACTGGCGAGCAGTACTTC
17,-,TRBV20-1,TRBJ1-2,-,CSARDHSDWSPNYGYTF,TGCAGTGCTAGAGATCATTCCGATTGGAGCCCTAACTATGGCTACACCTTC
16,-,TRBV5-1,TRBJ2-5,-,CASSPFRDTQIGTQYF,TGCGCCAGCAGCCCTTTCCGGGACACCCAAATAGGAACCCAGTACTTC
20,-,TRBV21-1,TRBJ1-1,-,CASSKSGTGRICALYTEAFF,TGTGCCAGCAGCAAATCCGGGACAGGACGGATTTGTGCCCTTTACACTGAAGCTTTCTTT
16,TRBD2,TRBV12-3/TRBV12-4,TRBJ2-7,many,CASSFRMVAGAYEQYF,TGTGCCAGCAGTTTTCGAATGGTAGCGGGGGCCTACGAGCAGTACTTC
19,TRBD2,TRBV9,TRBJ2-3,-,CASSVGGTSGSGRTDTQYF,TGTGCCAGCAGCGTAGGAGGGACTAGCGGGAGCGGGCGCACAGATACGCAGTATTTT
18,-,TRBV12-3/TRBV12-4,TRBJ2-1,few,CASSALPGGPSSYNEQFF,TGTGCCAGCAGTGCACTACCTGGGGGGCCGAGCTCCTACAATGAGCAGTTCTTC
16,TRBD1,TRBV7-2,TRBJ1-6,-,CASSLAPGTVTSPLHF,TGTGCCAGCAGCTTAGCGCCCGGGACAGTAACTTCACCCCTCCACTTT
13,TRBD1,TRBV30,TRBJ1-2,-,CAGVRDSNYGYTF,TGTGCCGGAGTTCGGGACAGTAACTATGGCTACACCTTC
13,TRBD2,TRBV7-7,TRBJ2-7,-,CASSLISSGEQYF,TGTGCCAGCAGCTTAATCTCTAGCGGCGAGCAGTACTTC
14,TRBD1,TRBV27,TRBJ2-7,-,CASSPGQGSGEQYF,TGTGCCAGCAGCCCAGGACAGGGGTCCGGCGAGCAGTACTTC
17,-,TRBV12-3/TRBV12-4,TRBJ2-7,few,CASSLGRASTSSYEQYF,TGTGCCAGCAGTTTGGGCAGGGCAAGTACGAGCTCCTACGAGCAGTACTTC
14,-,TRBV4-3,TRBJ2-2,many,CASSQDPGTGELFF,TGCGCCAGCAGCCAAGATCCGGGCACCGGGGAGCTGTTTTTT
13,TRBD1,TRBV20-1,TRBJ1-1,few,CSASFRGRAEAFF,TGCAGTGCTAGTTTCAGGGGGCGCGCTGAAGCTTTCTTT
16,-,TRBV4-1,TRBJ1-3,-,CASSQDHVRKRNTIYF,TGCGCCAGCAGCCAAGATCACGTAAGGAAACGAAACACCATATATTTT
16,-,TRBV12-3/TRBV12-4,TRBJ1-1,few,CASSLGNRGLNTEAFF,TGTGCCAGCAGTTTAGGCAATCGGGGCTTGAACACTGAAGCTTTCTTT
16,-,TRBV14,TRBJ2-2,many,CASSQVTGANTGELFF,TGTGCCAGCAGCCAAGTCACGGGAGCGAACACCGGGGAGCTGTTTTTT
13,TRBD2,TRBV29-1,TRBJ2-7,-,CSVWTSGGYEQYF,TGCAGCGTATGGACTAGCGGGGGATACGAGCAGTACTTC
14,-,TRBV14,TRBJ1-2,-,CASSQDGRVYGYTF,TGTGCCAGCAGCCAAGACGGACGGGTCTATGGCTACACCTTC
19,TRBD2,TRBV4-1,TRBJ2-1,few,CASSQDATSGDTSYNEQFF,TGCGCCAGCAGCCAAGATGCGACTAGCGGGGACACCTCCTACAATGAGCAGTTCTTC
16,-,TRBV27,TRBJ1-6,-,CASSLSGSFYNSPLHF,TGTGCCAGCAGTTTATCGGGGAGCTTCTATAATTCACCCCTCCACTTT
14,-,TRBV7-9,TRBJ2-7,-,CASSPTLGTYEQYF,TGTGCCAGCAGCCCAACCCTTGGGACCTACGAGCAGTACTTC
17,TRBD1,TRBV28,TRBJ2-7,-,CASRRMGWDRESYEQYF,TGTGCCAGCAGACGTATGGGTTGGGACAGGGAGTCCTACGAGCAGTACTTC
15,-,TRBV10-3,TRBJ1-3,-,CAISPSPLKGDTIYF,TGTGCCATCAGTCCAAGCCCCCTTAAGGGAGACACCATATATTTT
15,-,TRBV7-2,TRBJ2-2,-,CASSLREIGTGELFF,TGTGCCAGCAGCTTAAGGGAGATAGGAACCGGGGAGCTGTTTTTT
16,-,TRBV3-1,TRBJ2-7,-,CASSLSGRTGSYEQYF,TGTGCCAGCAGCCTAAGTGGAAGGACGGGCTCCTACGAGCAGTACTTC
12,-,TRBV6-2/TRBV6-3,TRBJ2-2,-,CASSSFGVELFF,TGTGCCAGCAGTTCCTTTGGTGTGGAGCTGTTTTTT
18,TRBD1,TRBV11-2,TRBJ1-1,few,CASSSSSPRRTGDTEAFF,TGTGCCAGCAGCTCCAGCTCGCCCCGCCGGACAGGGGACACTGAAGCTTTCTTT
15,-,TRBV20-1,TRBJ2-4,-,CSASSPATSKNIQYF,TGCAGTGCTAGTTCTCCTGCGACATCCAAAAACATTCAGTACTTC
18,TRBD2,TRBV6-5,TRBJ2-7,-,CASSSLGLAGGPAKEQYF,TGTGCCAGCAGTTCCCTGGGACTAGCGGGAGGGCCAGCGAAAGAGCAGTACTTC
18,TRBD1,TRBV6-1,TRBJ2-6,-,CASIRRTGASSGANVLTF,TGTGCCAGCATCAGGCGGACAGGGGCATCCTCTGGGGCCAACGTCCTGACTTTC
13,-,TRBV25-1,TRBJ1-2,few,CASTTPGLRGYTF,TGTGCCAGCACCACACCAGGCCTCCGGGGCTACACCTTC
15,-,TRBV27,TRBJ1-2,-,CASSPERPRTYGYTF,TGTGCCAGCAGTCCCGAAAGACCGAGGACCTATGGCTACACCTTC
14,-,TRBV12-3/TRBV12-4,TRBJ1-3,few,CASSSLGSGNTIYF,TGTGCCAGCAGTTCACTGGGCTCTGGAAACACCATATATTTT
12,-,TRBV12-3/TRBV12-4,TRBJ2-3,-,CASSQISDTQYF,TGTGCCAGCAGTCAAATCTCGGATACGCAGTATTTT
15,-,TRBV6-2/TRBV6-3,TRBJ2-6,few,CASRDSGSGANVLTF,TGTGCCAGCAGAGACAGTGGCTCTGGGGCCAACGTCCTGACTTTC
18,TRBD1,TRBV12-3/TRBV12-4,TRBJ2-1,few,CASGLRPVGTGGVNEQFF,TGTGCCAGCGGACTTCGGCCTGTGGGGACAGGGGGCGTCAATGAGCAGTTCTTC
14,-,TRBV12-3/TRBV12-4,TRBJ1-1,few,CASSSLPGLPEAFF,TGTGCCAGCAGTTCCCTCCCGGGGTTGCCTGAAGCTTTCTTT
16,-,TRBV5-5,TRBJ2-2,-,CASSRAARENTGELFF,TGTGCCAGCAGCCGGGCAGCGCGGGAGAACACCGGGGAGCTGTTTTTT
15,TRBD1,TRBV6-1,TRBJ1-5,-,CASRMDRGNKQPQHF,TGTGCCAGCAGGATGGACAGGGGGAATAAACAGCCCCAGCATTTT
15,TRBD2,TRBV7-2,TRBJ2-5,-,CASSLPTSGAHGQYF,TGTGCCAGCAGCTTGCCGACTAGCGGGGCTCATGGCCAGTACTTC
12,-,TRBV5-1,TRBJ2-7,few,CASSLESVEQYF,TGCGCCAGCAGCTTGGAATCGGTCGAGCAGTACTTC
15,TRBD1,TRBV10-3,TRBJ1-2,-,CATTGSIGQVKTYTF,TGTGCCACCACGGGTAGCATCGGACAGGTCAAAACCTACACCTTC
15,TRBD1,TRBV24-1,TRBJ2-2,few,CATSRGTGNTGELFF,TGTGCCACCAGTAGGGGGACAGGGAACACCGGGGAGCTGTTTTTT
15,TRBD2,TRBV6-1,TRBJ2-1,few,CASSRTGTSGSGQFF,TGTGCCAGCAGCCGAACCGGGACTAGCGGGTCGGGGCAGTTCTTC
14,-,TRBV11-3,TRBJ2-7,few,CASSLDLSGNEQYF,TGTGCCAGCAGCTTAGATCTCTCCGGGAACGAGCAGTACTTC
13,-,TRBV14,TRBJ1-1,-,CASSHTAYTEAFF,TGTGCCAGCAGCCATACAGCCTACACTGAAGCTTTCTTT
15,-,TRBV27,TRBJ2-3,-,CASSLGARGPDTQYF,TGTGCCAGCAGTTTAGGAGCCCGGGGCCCAGATACGCAGTATTTT
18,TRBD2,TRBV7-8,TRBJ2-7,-,CASSLDFASGSGEYEQYF,TGTGCCAGCAGCTTAGACTTTGCGTCGGGTAGCGGGGAATACGAGCAGTACTTC
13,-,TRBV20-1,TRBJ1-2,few,CSAWGRQDSGYTF,TGCAGTGCTTGGGGCCGACAGGACTCTGGCTACACCTTC
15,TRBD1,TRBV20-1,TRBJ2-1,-,CSAPVRDRGFNEQFF,TGCAGTGCTCCCGTCCGGGACAGGGGATTCAATGAGCAGTTCTTC
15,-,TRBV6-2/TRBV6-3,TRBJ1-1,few,CASSYERAMNTEAFF,TGTGCCAGCAGTTACGAACGGGCGATGAACACTGAAGCTTTCTTT
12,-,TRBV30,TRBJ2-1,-,CAWMPSYNEQFF,TGTGCCTGGATGCCCTCCTACAATGAGCAGTTCTTC
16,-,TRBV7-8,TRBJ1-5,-,CASSWAPGQSNQPQHF,TGTGCCAGCAGCTGGGCCCCCGGGCAGAGCAATCAGCCCCAGCATTTT
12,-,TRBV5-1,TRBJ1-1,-,CASRSSYTEAFF,TGCGCCAGCAGGTCAAGCTACACTGAAGCTTTCTTT
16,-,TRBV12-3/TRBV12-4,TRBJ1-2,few,CASSLRTTARTGGYTF,TGTGCCAGCAGTTTACGTACGACAGCCAGGACGGGCGGCTACACCTTC
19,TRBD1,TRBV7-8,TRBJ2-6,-,CASSLAGQSLLRGANVLTF,TGTGCCAGCAGCTTAGCGGGACAGAGTCTCCTTAGGGGGGCCAACGTCCTGACTTTC
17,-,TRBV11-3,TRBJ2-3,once,CASSRGMSREITDTQYF,TGTGCCAGCAGCCGAGGGATGAGCAGGGAAATCACAGATACGCAGTATTTT